A single sample is the source of the 18 T cell receptor beta chains below, sequenced in a study of shared clonotypes between healthy human individuals. Repertoires were generated with immunoSEQ multiplex PCR, while TCRdb's copy carries only in-frame clones and drops some. The data hold around 1,000,000 clones, with around 77% observed a single time. Sequenced input: memory CD4+ T cells from PBMCs. Subset here: CD45RA-negative fraction. These receptor sequences come from a young man in good health. Some clones in this sample may be carry-over from other donors' samples.

This chain links TRBV7-9 with TRBJ1-3, with a weak D call TRBD1 (6 bases). CDR3 length: 18 residues. Germline V gives CDR1 SEHNR, CDR2 FQNEAQ (reference sequence). V gave up 6 bases and J gave up 0 bases, with 21 bases separating them. The CDR3: CASRVGTLTPSSGNTIYF. CDR3 nucleotide sequence: TGTGCCAGCAGGGTTGGGACACTTACCCCAAGCTCTGGAAACACCATATATTTT.

V is TRBV30 and J is TRBJ1-1; the D gene is possibly TRBD1 (6 bases). The length of the CDR3 is 14 residues. Germline-derived CDR1 and CDR2 are GTSNPN and SVGIG (reference sequence). The V and J ends lost 1 base and 1 base respectively, with 10 bases between them. The CDR3 nucleotides read TGTGCCTGGAGTGGGGACATGTGGAACACTGAAGCTTTCTTT. Its protein product is CAWSGDMWNTEAFF.

Turning to this clone: The sample contains more than one DNA sequence encoding this CDR3. The chain carries TRBV20-1 and TRBJ2-1, with D perhaps matching TRBD2 (5 bases). The CDR3 totals 11 residues. In germline, CDR1 is DFQATT, CDR2 SNEGSKA (reference sequence). Trimming removed 6 bases at V and 5 bases at J, with 8 bases between. For the CDR3, the DNA is TGCAGTGCAGAGGGTAACAATGAGCAGTTCTTC. It codes for CSAEGNNEQFF.

This clone has just a few counts. This chain joins TRBV5-6 and TRBJ2-1; D may be TRBD1 (6 bases). The CDR3 is 11 amino acids. V was trimmed by 1 base and J by 12 bases, leaving 8 bases between them. The germline gives CDR1 SGHDT, CDR2 YYEEEE. The CDR3 sequence is CASSLLGGQFF. The CDR3 DNA reads as TGTGCCAGCAGCTTGCTAGGGGGGCAGTTCTTC. The whole variable domain, filled in from reference TRBV5-6 and TRBJ2-1, reads DAGVTQSPTHLIKTRGQQVTLRCSPKSGHDTVSWYQQALGQGPQFIFQYYEEEERQRGNFPDRFSGHQFPNYSSELNVNALLLGDSALYLCASSLLGGQFFGPGTRLTVL.

V and J are TRBV5-1 and TRBJ2-3; D is uncertain. Germline V gives CDR1 SGHRS, CDR2 YFSETQ. The CDR3 is made up of 14 amino acids. Trimming removed 0 bases at V and 4 bases at J, with 9 bases between. In DNA, the CDR3 is TGCGCCAGCAGCTTGGGCGACAATGCAGATACGCAGTATTTT. It specifies CASSLGDNADTQYF.

The chain employs TRBV7-8 and TRBJ2-3, with TRBD2 identical over 7 bases. CDR1 and CDR2 from the germline V gene are SGHVS and FQNEAQ. V was clipped by 2 bases and J by 4 bases; unmatched bases: 9. There are 16 residues in the CDR3. The CDR3 bases are TGTGCCAGCAGCTTATTCGGCGGGGCGGGAGCAGATACGCAGTATTTT. This encodes CASSLFGGAGADTQYF.

V usage is TRBV30 and J usage is TRBJ2-3; tentative D call: TRBD2 (5 bases). The CDR3 extends over 14 amino acids. CDR1 GTSNPN and CDR2 SVGIG come from the germline V gene (reference sequence). Trimming stripped 3 bases from V and 0 bases from J, with 10 bases between. CDR3 bases: TGTGCCTGGAGCCCCGGACTTAGCACAGATACGCAGTATTTT. Protein: CAWSPGLSTDTQYF. Full variable domain (rest looked up from reference TRBV30 and TRBJ2-3): SQTIHQWPATLVQPVGSPLSLECTVEGTSNPNLYWYRQAAGRGLQLLFYSVGIGQISSEVPQNLSASRPQDRQFILSSKKLLLSDSGFYLCAWSPGLSTDTQYFGPGTRLTVL.

The V gene is TRBV7-9, the J gene TRBJ2-7; D unresolved. CDR1 SEHNR and CDR2 FQNEAQ come from the germline V gene (reference sequence). The CDR3 runs 16 residues. V was pared by 5 bases and J by 1 base, with 18 bases between. The CDR3 DNA is TGTGCCAGCAGCGAAAAGAAAGGGTTTCCTTCCTACGAGCAGTACTTC. Translation gives CASSEKKGFPSYEQYF. Combining the CDR3 with reference TRBV7-9 and TRBJ2-7 gives the whole variable domain DTGVSQNPRHKITKRGQNVTFRCDPISEHNRLYWYRQTLGQGPEFLTYFQNEAQLEKSRLLSDRFSAERPKGSFSTLEIQRTEQGDSAMYLCASSEKKGFPSYEQYFGPGTRLTVT.

This clone was observed a handful of times. This chain uses TRBV28 with TRBJ1-2, with D perhaps matching TRBD1 (5 bases). Trimming removed 3 bases at V and 4 bases at J, with 12 bases between. The CDR3 runs 14 residues. CDR1 and CDR2 (germline): MDHEN, SYDVKM. The CDR3 DNA follows: TGTGCCAGCAGTTTGGGTAGGGGACGCTATGGCTACACCTTC. It yields the protein CASSLGRGRYGYTF.

This clone was observed a single time. The sample holds other DNA sequences that translate to the same CDR3. The chain has TRBV18 and TRBJ1-1; TRBD1 aligns across 7 bases. The CDR3 extends over 15 amino acids. Germline V gives CDR1 KGHSH, CDR2 LQKENI. The J segment lost 0 bases and the V segment lost 6 bases, leaving 7 bases of the junction unmatched. CDR3 loop: CASSQGQNMNTEAFF. The CDR3 nucleotides read TGTGCCAGCTCCCAGGGACAGAACATGAACACTGAAGCTTTCTTT.

This clone was counted ten times or more. This same CDR3 is encoded by further DNA sequences in the sample. CDR3 protein: CAWSALGGQGASQPQHF. In DNA, the CDR3 is TGTGCCTGGAGTGCCCTCGGGGGACAGGGGGCGAGTCAGCCCCAGCATTTT. The chain links TRBV30 to TRBJ1-5; 12 bases match TRBD1. Germline V CDR1 and CDR2: GTSNPN, SVGIG (reference sequence). The CDR3 runs to 17 residues. With 1 base clipped from V and 6 bases from J, the junction kept 10 bases outside the gene matches.

This clone was detected once. The chain recombines TRBV4-3 with TRBJ2-7, with D maybe TRBD1 (6 bases). The germline gives CDR1 LGHNA, CDR2 YSLEER. The CDR3 consists of 14 residues. Trimming cost V 0 bases and J 6 bases, with 12 bases left between them. DNA of the CDR3: TGCGCCAGCAGCCAAGAGGGGGCGAGGGGCGAGCAGTACTTC. It specifies CASSQEGARGEQYF.

The CDR3 spells CASSLASVAGHNEQFF. Written as DNA, the CDR3 is TGTGCCAGCAGCTTAGCGTCGGTAGCGGGGCACAATGAGCAGTTCTTC. The chain is built from TRBV11-2 and TRBJ2-1, with 8 bases that match TRBD2. V dropped 1 base and J dropped 5; count of bases not matched to a gene: 7. CDR1 and CDR2 (germline): SGHAT, FQNNGV. The CDR3 has 16 amino acids.

The chain employs TRBV28 and TRBJ1-5; weak D call: TRBD1 (6 bases). The CDR3 totals 13 residues. Germline V gives CDR1 MDHEN, CDR2 SYDVKM. V dropped 2 bases and J dropped 7 bases, with 9 bases sitting between them. CDR3 coding DNA: TGTGCCAGCAGTTTAACAGGGAACCAGCCCCAGCATTTT. This translates into CASSLTGNQPQHF.

On this clone itself: At the DNA level, this CDR3 is encoded by other sequences in the same sample as well. V gene TRBV14 combines with J gene TRBJ1-1; 8 nucleotides agree with TRBD1. This CDR3 is 14 amino acids long. CDR1 SGHDN and CDR2 FVKESK come from the germline V gene. Losses at the gene ends were 6 bases for V and 4 bases for J; bases not matched to a gene: 7. CDR3 in DNA: TGTGCCAGCAGGGAGCAGGGGGCGGGCACTGAAGCTTTCTTT. Protein product: CASREQGAGTEAFF.

The chain employs TRBV7-2 and TRBJ2-7, with D possibly TRBD2 on 6 matching bases. Between the trimmed V and J ends, which lost 3 bases and 6 bases, there was a span of 12 bases. The CDR3 runs to 13 residues. Germline CDR1 is SGHTA and CDR2 is FQGNSA. CDR3 nucleotides: TGTGCCAGCAGCTTTGGGGGGTCGGGCGAGCAGTACTTC. Protein product: CASSFGGSGEQYF.

The chain employs TRBV27 and TRBJ2-3; D gene ambiguous. Trimming left V 0 bases short and J 0 bases short, with 7 bases between. Germline V gene lookup returns CDR1 MNHEY and CDR2 SMNVEV (reference sequence). CDR3 size: 15 residues. The CDR3 sequence is CASSLSGVSTDTQYF. DNA of the CDR3: TGTGCCAGCAGTTTATCGGGCGTTAGCACAGATACGCAGTATTTT.

Notes on this clone: Since a far larger clone is one base different, this is likely a read error. The identical CDR3 is also encoded by other nucleotide sequences in the sample. The gene calls are TRBV30 and TRBJ1-1; tentative D call: TRBD1 (6 bases). The CDR3 length is 13 residues. CDR1 and CDR2 (germline): GTSNPN, SVGIG (reference sequence). Trimming stripped 4 bases from V and 8 bases from J, with 17 bases between. CDR3 DNA: TGTGCCTGGACCAGGCAGAAGGACAGCGAAGCTTTCTTT. This translates into CAWTRQKDSEAFF.